A single sample gave rise to the 5 T cell receptor beta chains below, sequenced in a study of cytomegalovirus exposure and HLA in healthy donors. PCR amplification relied on 60 Vbeta primers (plus 13 Jbeta primers). Assay: immunoSEQ multiplex PCR; the TCRdb copy retains only in-frame clones and omits some. The table lists about 150,000 clones, about 70% of them singletons. Sequencing was performed on PBMCs. These receptors were collected from a woman between 40 and 50 years old in good health and CMV-seronegative.

This clone has a handful of counts. J is TRBJ1-6 and V is TRBV2; 7 bases align to TRBD1. The germline gives CDR1 SNHLY, CDR2 FYNNEI. The CDR3 totals 13 residues. Germline trimming cut 11 bases from V and 7 bases from J; bases unmatched to any gene: 8. DNA for the CDR3: TGTGCCGCCAAAGGGACAGCGAATTCACCCCTCCACTTT. Residues: CAAKGTANSPLHF.

This rearrangement joins TRBV7-2 to TRBJ2-1, with TRBD2 matching 7 bases. CDR1 is SGHTA and CDR2 is FQGNSA in the germline V gene. The CDR3 sequence is 16 residues long. Losses at the gene ends were 5 bases for V and 7 bases for J; bases not matched to a gene: 14. CDR3 coding DNA: TGTGCCAGCAGCCCAGCGGGGTCCGCCAGGTTTAATGAGCAGTTCTTC. It yields the protein CASSPAGSARFNEQFF. Variable domain in full (rest from reference TRBV7-2 and TRBJ2-1): GAGVSQSPSNKVTEKGKDVELRCDPISGHTALYWYRQSLGQGLEFLIYFQGNSAPDKSGLPSDRFSAERTGGSVSTLTIQRTQQEDSAVYLCASSPAGSARFNEQFFGPGTRLTVL.

In its sample, this clone was seen a few times. The rearrangement links TRBV30 to TRBJ1-6; D remains ambiguous. CDR1 and CDR2 (germline): GTSNPN, SVGIG (reference sequence). This CDR3 is 15 amino acids long. Trimming removed 0 bases from V and 14 bases from J, with 20 bases in between. In nucleotides, the CDR3 is TGTGCCTGGAGTGTCCCTATCAGAGGCCCTACATCCCTCCACTTT. Its protein is CAWSVPIRGPTSLHF.

The V call is TRBV6-5, the J call TRBJ2-7; TRBD2 is a possible D gene (6 bases). CDR1 is MNHEY, CDR2 SVGAGI, per germline. This CDR3 region has 15 residues. The V and J ends lost 6 bases and 1 base respectively, with 16 bases between them. CDR3 in amino acids: CASSVEGGPSYEQYF. The CDR3 DNA reads as TGTGCCAGCAGCGTGGAAGGAGGGCCTTCCTACGAGCAGTACTTC.

The V and J genes are TRBV9 and TRBJ1-4, with D perhaps TRBD1 (6 bases). This CDR3 region has 15 residues. The ends were cut back, 0 bases at V and 5 bases at J, with 11 bases in the middle. The germline gives CDR1 SGDLS, CDR2 YYNGEE. The CDR3 DNA sequence: TGTGCCAGCAGCGTAGCTACAGGACAGAATGAAAAACTGTTTTTT. The encoded protein is CASSVATGQNEKLFF.